Following are 23 T cell receptor beta chains from one sample sequenced in a study of human T cells and chemical hapten exposure. Time point in this sample: pre-sensitization, week 0. Noted treatment: therapeutic diphenylcyclopropenone sensitization with weekly scalp DPC. MiXCR, run by TCRdb on the RACE reads, gives a single entry per CDR3 protein. The sample carries over 300,000 distinct CDR3 sequences, 5.1% recorded once. The sequencing used whole blood, collected in connection with sensitization to the hapten diphenylcyclopropenone (DPC). The receptor source for this set is a woman aged 45 to 65 with alopecia areata. Some clones in this sample may be carry-over from other donors' samples.

This clonotype was detected only a few times. The gene calls are TRBV18 and TRBJ2-7, with 8 bases that match TRBD2. CDR3 length equals 16 residues. Per the germline V gene, CDR1 is KGHSH and CDR2 is LQKENI. J was trimmed by 0 bases and V by 2 bases; bases with no gene match: 6. DNA for the CDR3: TGTGCCAGCTCACCAAATATAGCGGGAAGCTCCTACGAGCAGTACTTC. This translates into CASSPNIAGSSYEQYF.

This clonotype was counted many times. The chain links TRBV3-1 to TRBJ2-3; 14 bases map to TRBD2. CDR1 and CDR2 (germline): LGHDT, YNNKEL (reference sequence). The CDR3 is 18 amino acids. J lost 5 bases, V lost 0 bases, and 7 bases had no gene match. The CDR3 nucleotides read TGTGCCAGCAGCCAAGATAAGACTAGCGGGAGGGCCGAAGATACGCAGTATTTT. It specifies CASSQDKTSGRAEDTQYF.

This clonotype was seen at least ten times. V usage is TRBV30 and J usage is TRBJ1-3; D is perhaps TRBD1 (5 bases). This CDR3 is built from 13 residues. Trimming shortened V by 5 bases and J by 3 bases, and 11 bases separated the two germline ends. Looked up from germline, CDR1 is GTSNPN and CDR2 is SVGIG (reference sequence). The CDR3 sequence is CAWGAGIGNTIYF. CDR3 DNA sequence: TGTGCCTGGGGGGCAGGGATTGGAAACACCATATATTTT.

Remarks on this clonotype: A read error may be the cause here, since a much bigger clone is one base away. V is TRBV7-2 and J is TRBJ2-3, with D maybe TRBD2 (6 bases). Germline CDR1 and CDR2: SGHTA and FQGNSA. This CDR3 is 14 amino acids long. CDR3 amino acids: CAGSYHGEASTQYF. The CDR3 DNA reads TGTGCCGGCAGCTACCATGGGGAGGCCTCTACGCAGTATTTT. The entire variable domain, with the rest obtained from reference TRBV7-2 and TRBJ2-3, is as follows: GAGVSQSPSNKVTEKGKDVELRCDPISGHTALYWYRQSLGQGLEFLIYFQGNSAPDKSGLPSDRFSAERTGGSVSTLTIQRTQQEDSAVYLCAGSYHGEASTQYFGPGTRLTVL.

This clonotype was counted only a few times. This chain links TRBV11-2 with TRBJ1-1; D uncertain. CDR1 is SGHAT and CDR2 is FQNNGV in the germline V gene. This CDR3 is 16 amino acids long. The V and J ends lost 4 bases and 0 bases respectively, with 15 bases between them. The CDR3 bases are TGTGCCAGCAGCTCGAGGGTTAGGGCTATGAACACTGAAGCTTTCTTT. The encoded protein is CASSSRVRAMNTEAFF.

The chain joins TRBV13 to TRBJ1-1, with D possibly being TRBD1 (5 bases). The CDR3 extends over 14 amino acids. Trimming removed 2 bases from V and 5 bases from J, with 12 bases in between. CDR1 and CDR2 (germline): PRHDT, FYEKMQ (reference sequence). CDR3: CASSLISRGTEAFF. The CDR3 DNA reads TGTGCCAGCAGCTTAATAAGTAGGGGAACTGAAGCTTTCTTT.

This clonotype was counted only a few times. The rearrangement joins TRBV3-1 to TRBJ1-1; the D is unclear. CDR3 length equals 14 residues. The V end was cut by 4 bases, the J end by 1 base, with 10 bases between. Germline loops: CDR1 LGHDT, CDR2 YNNKEL (reference sequence). The CDR3 nucleotides are TGTGCCAGCAGCCCCTGGGCAGAGAACACTGAAGCTTTCTTT. Translation: CASSPWAENTEAFF.

This clonotype was counted at least ten times. V gene TRBV2 combines with J gene TRBJ1-5; 7 positions agree with TRBD1. This CDR3 is 13 amino acids long. Germline-derived CDR1 and CDR2 are SNHLY and FYNNEI. V lost 5 bases and J lost 6; bases outside the gene matches: 4. CDR3 loop: CASSQGGSQPQHF. The CDR3 nucleotides read TGTGCCAGCAGTCAGGGGGGCAGTCAGCCCCAGCATTTT.

This clonotype came up a few times. This sequence joins TRBV2 and TRBJ2-5; 14 bases are a match to TRBD2. There are 16 residues in the CDR3. Germline-derived CDR1 and CDR2 are SNHLY and FYNNEI. V shed 6 bases, J shed 5 bases, and the junction held 8 bases outside the gene matches. CDR3 DNA sequence: TGTGCCAGCAGGAGTGGGACTAGCGGGAGACCCGAGACCCAGTACTTC. It encodes CASRSGTSGRPETQYF.

This clonotype was seen repeatedly, ten times or more. The J gene is TRBJ1-1, the V gene TRBV6-5, with no clear D. This CDR3 has 14 amino acids. Per germline, CDR1 MNHEY and CDR2 SVGAGI. V lost 0 bases, J lost 12 bases, and 17 bases lay in between. The CDR3 loop is CASSYSSARPGPFF. The CDR3 DNA is TGTGCCAGCAGTTACTCCTCGGCCAGGCCCGGACCTTTCTTT.

The sample holds a few counts of this clonotype. V is TRBV6-6 and J is TRBJ2-6; TRBD1 agrees at 7 bases. After removal of 6 bases from V and 0 bases from J, the junction contained 8 bases not matched to a gene. This CDR3 is built from 17 residues. Germline values: CDR1 MNHNY, CDR2 SVGAGI (reference sequence). The CDR3, as DNA: TGTGCCAGCAGACGTCTACAGGGGAGCTCTGGGGCCAACGTCCTGACTTTC. Amino acid sequence: CASRRLQGSSGANVLTF.

This clonotype was detected only a few times. This sequence joins TRBV27 and TRBJ1-2; D perhaps matches TRBD1 (6 bases). The CDR3 loop spans 12 amino acids. V dropped 10 bases and J dropped 8 bases, with 17 bases sitting between them. Germline values: CDR1 MNHEY, CDR2 SMNVEV (reference sequence). Here the CDR3 reads CATLIPGEGYTF. The CDR3 DNA reads as TGTGCCACCCTAATCCCAGGGGAAGGCTACACCTTC.

The CDR3 spells CASSVGYSPLHF. CDR3 nucleotides: TGTGCCAGCAGCGTCGGGTATTCACCCCTCCACTTT. The chain links TRBV9 to TRBJ1-6; the D is unclear. CDR3 length: 12 amino acids. Germline V gives CDR1 SGDLS, CDR2 YYNGEE. V was pared by 2 bases and J by 8 bases, with 5 bases between.

The rearrangement uses TRBV5-1 and TRBJ2-5; D possibly corresponds to TRBD2 (7 bases). V lost 4 bases, J lost 5 bases, and 21 bases lay in between. Germline assignment: CDR1 SGHRS and CDR2 YFSETQ. This CDR3 has 16 amino acids. Here the CDR3 reads CASSAGASKVGETQYF. The CDR3 region has the DNA TGCGCCAGCAGCGCGGGGGCTAGCAAAGTGGGCGAGACCCAGTACTTC.

This clonotype turned up a few times. The chain joins TRBV7-8 to TRBJ1-1; no clear D gene. The CDR3 is 16 amino acids. Per germline, CDR1 SGHVS and CDR2 FQNEAQ. Trimming left V 2 bases short and J 5 bases short, with 18 bases between. The CDR3 DNA follows: TGTGCCAGCAGCTTAAAAGGCGCGGGGTATGGGACTGAAGCTTTCTTT. The encoded protein is CASSLKGAGYGTEAFF. The full variable domain, its missing parts supplied by reference TRBV7-8 and TRBJ1-1, is GAGVSQSPRYKVAKRGQDVALRCDPISGHVSLFWYQQALGQGPEFLTYFQNEAQLDKSGLPSDRFFAERPEGSVSTLKIQRTQQEDSAVYLCASSLKGAGYGTEAFFGQGTRLTVV.

At least ten counts were recorded for this clonotype. V usage is TRBV4-2 and J usage is TRBJ2-6; D remains unclear. This CDR3 contains 14 residues. V was pared by 0 bases and J by 4 bases, with 4 bases between. Germline V gene data show CDR1 as LGHNA and CDR2 as YNFKEQ. CDR3 protein: CASSQDGGANVLTF. The CDR3 DNA reads as TGTGCCAGCAGCCAAGATGGGGGGGCCAACGTCCTGACTTTC.

The V and J genes are TRBV6-6 and TRBJ2-7; the match to TRBD1 covers 12 bases. Per germline, CDR1 MNHNY and CDR2 SVGAGI (reference sequence). This CDR3 spans 17 amino acids. The V segment lost 2 bases and the J segment 4 bases; nucleotides outside the gene matches: 9. DNA of the CDR3: TGTGCCAGCAGTTACCCCGGGACAGGGGGCAATCCGTACGAGCAGTACTTC. Translating it yields CASSYPGTGGNPYEQYF.

In its sample, this clonotype was seen many times. The CDR3 sequence: CASSPERLAKNIQYF. CDR3 in DNA: TGTGCCAGCAGCCCGGAGCGGTTAGCCAAAAACATTCAGTACTTC. V and J are TRBV7-8 and TRBJ2-4, with a tentative D call TRBD2 (5 bases). Trimming pared 5 bases from V and 0 bases from J, leaving 11 bases between. The CDR3 has 15 residues. The germline gives CDR1 SGHVS, CDR2 FQNEAQ.

This clonotype has more than one count but fewer than ten. The chain employs TRBV12-3 or TRBV12-4 and TRBJ1-1; the D is unclear. Trimming removed 2 bases from V and 8 bases from J, with 12 bases in between. The CDR3 has 13 residues. The CDR3 protein is CASSLPQVLEAFF. CDR3 nucleotides: TGTGCCAGCAGTTTACCGCAGGTTTTAGAAGCTTTCTTT.

CDR3 sequence: CAWKELAGGWDTQYF. The CDR3, as DNA: TGTGCCTGGAAGGAACTAGCGGGAGGATGGGATACGCAGTATTTT. This rearrangement joins TRBV30 to TRBJ2-3; 12 bases agree with TRBD2. Unmatched junction bases numbered 8, after V lost 4 bases and J lost 6 bases. Germline V gene lookup returns CDR1 GTSNPN and CDR2 SVGIG (reference sequence). This CDR3 spans 15 amino acids.

The rearrangement joins TRBV7-2 to TRBJ2-4; 12 nucleotides match TRBD2. The CDR3 is 19 residues long. Germline values: CDR1 SGHTA, CDR2 FQGNSA. V lost 0 bases and J lost 1; bases outside the gene matches: 7. CDR3 sequence (DNA): TGTGCCAGCAGCTTAGCAGCTAGCGGGGGGGCGTCGGCCAAAAACATTCAGTACTTC. Translation: CASSLAASGGASAKNIQYF.

This clonotype was observed many times. The V call is TRBV7-8, the J call TRBJ2-6, with D perhaps matching TRBD1 (5 bases). The CDR3 runs 16 residues. With 5 bases removed from V and 0 bases from J, the gap between germline ends came to 11 bases. CDR1 SGHVS and CDR2 FQNEAQ come from the germline V gene. CDR3 sequence (DNA): TGTGCCAGCAGCCCCAGACAGCTCTCTGGGGCCAACGTCCTGACTTTC. This encodes CASSPRQLSGANVLTF.

Points on this clonotype: This sequence may be a read error, since a much larger clone differs from it by one base. J is TRBJ1-1 and V is TRBV4-1; D ambiguous. Germline lookup yields CDR1 MGHRA and CDR2 YSYEKL. This CDR3 is 13 amino acids long. CDR3 protein: CASSHQAHTKAFF. The DNA for the CDR3 is TGCGCCAGCAGCCACCAGGCTCACACTAAAGCTTTCTTT.